What follows are 2 T cell receptor beta chains derived from one specimen sequenced in a study of CD8 T cells in Susac syndrome. A quantity of roughly 0.5 to 1 ug RNA underwent reverse transcription using random hexamers. TCRdb itself ran the immunoSEQ multiplex PCR reads through MiXCR, one entry per CDR3 protein. Found here are hundreds of thousands of distinct CDR3 sequences, around 85% of them singletons; the top ten hold 0.21%. The sample consisted of CD8+ T cells from PBMCs. The receptor source for this set is a human donor with multiple sclerosis.

The count of this clonotype is one. For the CDR3, the DNA is TGTGCCAGCAGCCCGGGGCTAGCGTTAAGGGGCACAGATACGCAGTATTTT. Encoded protein: CASSPGLALRGTDTQYF. The V and J genes are TRBV11-2 and TRBJ2-3, with D possibly matching TRBD2 (6 bases). This CDR3 region has 17 residues. V was clipped by 5 bases and J by 1 base, with 19 bases between them. From germline, CDR1 is SGHAT and CDR2 FQNNGV.

The chain links TRBV4-3 to TRBJ1-3; D call uncertain. The ends were cut back, 3 bases at V and 0 bases at J, with 9 bases in the middle. Germline V gene sequence: CDR1 LGHNA, CDR2 YSLEER. The CDR3 loop spans 15 amino acids. CDR3 DNA: TGCGCCAGCAGCCACACTCCAGACTCTGGAAACACCATATATTTT. Its protein is CASSHTPDSGNTIYF.